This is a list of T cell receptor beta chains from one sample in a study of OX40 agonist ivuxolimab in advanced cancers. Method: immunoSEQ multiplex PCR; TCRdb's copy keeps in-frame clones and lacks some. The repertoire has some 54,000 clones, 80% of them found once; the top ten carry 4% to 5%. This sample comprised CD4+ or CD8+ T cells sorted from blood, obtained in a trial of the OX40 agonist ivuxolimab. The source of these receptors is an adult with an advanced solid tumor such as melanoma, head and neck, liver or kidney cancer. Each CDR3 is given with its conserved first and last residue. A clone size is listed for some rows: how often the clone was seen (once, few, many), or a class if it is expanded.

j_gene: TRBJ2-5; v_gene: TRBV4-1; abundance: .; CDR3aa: CASSQDPLGKTQYF
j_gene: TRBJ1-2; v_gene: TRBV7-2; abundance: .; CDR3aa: CASSLGTGVDGYTF
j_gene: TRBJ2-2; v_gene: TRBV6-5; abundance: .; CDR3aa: CASSYEGRNTGELFF
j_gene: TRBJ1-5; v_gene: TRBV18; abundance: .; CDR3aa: CASSLLPADSNQPQHF
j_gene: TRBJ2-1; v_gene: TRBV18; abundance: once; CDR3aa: CASSSPGLAGPNEQFF
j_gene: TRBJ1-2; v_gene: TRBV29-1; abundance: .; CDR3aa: CSLSVGGGYTF
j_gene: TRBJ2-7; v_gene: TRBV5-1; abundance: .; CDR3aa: CASSPGTGAYEQYF
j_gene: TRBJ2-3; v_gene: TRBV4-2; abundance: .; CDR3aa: CASSRGLAGGDTQYF
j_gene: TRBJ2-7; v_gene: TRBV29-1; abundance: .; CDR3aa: CSVQGRTYEQYF
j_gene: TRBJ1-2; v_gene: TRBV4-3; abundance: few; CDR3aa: CASSQVGSGGYYGYTF
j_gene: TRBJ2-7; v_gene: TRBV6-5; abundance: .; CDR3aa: CASSYSNSNYEQYF
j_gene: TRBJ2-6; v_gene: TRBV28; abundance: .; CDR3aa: CASSPLAGLADVLTF
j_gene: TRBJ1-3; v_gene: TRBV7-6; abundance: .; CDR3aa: CASSLARPGGSGNTIYF
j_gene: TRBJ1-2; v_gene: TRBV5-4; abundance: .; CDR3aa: CASSLNQMRGYTF
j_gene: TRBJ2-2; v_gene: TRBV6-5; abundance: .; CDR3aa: CASRVADNTGELFF
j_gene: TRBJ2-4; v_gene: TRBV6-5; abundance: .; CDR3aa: CAAQTLAKNIQYF
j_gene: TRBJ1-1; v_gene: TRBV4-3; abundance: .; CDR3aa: CASTQGLTGGWTEAFF
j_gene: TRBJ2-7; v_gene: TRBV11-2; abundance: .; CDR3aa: CASSPDSPWGEQYF
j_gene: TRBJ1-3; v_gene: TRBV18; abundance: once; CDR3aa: CASQETVSGNTIYF
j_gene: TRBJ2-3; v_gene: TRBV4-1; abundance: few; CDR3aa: CASSQEFSSGSRWDTQYF
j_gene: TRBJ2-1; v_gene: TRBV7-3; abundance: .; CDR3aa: CASSFPTSVSHEQFF
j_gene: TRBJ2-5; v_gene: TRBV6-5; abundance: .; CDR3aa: CASRSGETQYF
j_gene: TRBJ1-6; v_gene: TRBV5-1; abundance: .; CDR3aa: CASSLVAEYGSPLHF
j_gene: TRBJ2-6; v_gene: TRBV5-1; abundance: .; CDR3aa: CASTSPEAGANVLTF
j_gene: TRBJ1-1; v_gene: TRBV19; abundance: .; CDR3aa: CASITDRAWGTEAFF
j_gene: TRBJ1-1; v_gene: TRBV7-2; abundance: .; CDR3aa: CASSLGQWGDRWTEAFF
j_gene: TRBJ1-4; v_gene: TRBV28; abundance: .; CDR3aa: CASSFGGPGEKLFF
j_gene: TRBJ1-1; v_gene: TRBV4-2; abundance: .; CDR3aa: CASSQTNGNTEAFF
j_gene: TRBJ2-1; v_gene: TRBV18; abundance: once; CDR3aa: CASSPIKDNEQFF
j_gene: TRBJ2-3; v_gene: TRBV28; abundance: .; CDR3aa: CAIYKTGVGTDTQYF
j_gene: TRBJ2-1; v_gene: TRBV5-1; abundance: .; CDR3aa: CASSLGGVYNEQFF
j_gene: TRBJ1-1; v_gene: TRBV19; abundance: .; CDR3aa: CASSSGLQERAFF
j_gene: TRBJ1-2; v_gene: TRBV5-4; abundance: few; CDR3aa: CASSLVGGSGYTF
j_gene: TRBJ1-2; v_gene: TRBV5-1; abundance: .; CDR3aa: CASSSAGTGGFNGYTF
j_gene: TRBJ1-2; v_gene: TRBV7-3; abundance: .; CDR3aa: CASSAGQGKRGTNYGYTF
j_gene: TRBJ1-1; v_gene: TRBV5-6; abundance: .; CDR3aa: CASSFGTVAGMNTEAFF
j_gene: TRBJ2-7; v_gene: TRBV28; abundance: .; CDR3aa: CASTVGTASYYEQYF
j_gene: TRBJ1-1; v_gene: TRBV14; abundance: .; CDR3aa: CASSQSGRGGAFF
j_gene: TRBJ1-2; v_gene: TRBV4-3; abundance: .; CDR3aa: CASSQDRSGYGYTF
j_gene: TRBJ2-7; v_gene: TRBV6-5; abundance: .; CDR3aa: CASVRGGSYEQYF
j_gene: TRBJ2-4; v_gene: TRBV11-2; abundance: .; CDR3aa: CASSLGAGGNIQYF
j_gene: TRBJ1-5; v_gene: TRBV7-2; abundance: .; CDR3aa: CASSLSGGSNQPQHF
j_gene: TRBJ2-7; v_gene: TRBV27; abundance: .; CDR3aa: CASSLSEGIYEQYF
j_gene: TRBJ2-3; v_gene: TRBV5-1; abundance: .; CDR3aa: CASRFGTGPTDTQYF
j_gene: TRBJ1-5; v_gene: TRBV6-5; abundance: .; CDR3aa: CASSYSMGIGEAQHF
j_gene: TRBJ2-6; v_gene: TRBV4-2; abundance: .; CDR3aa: CASTPTGGRSGANVLTF
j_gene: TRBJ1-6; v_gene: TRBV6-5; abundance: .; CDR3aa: CASSSRDTFSPLHF
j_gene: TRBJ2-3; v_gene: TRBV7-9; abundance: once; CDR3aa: CASTLGGASTDTQYF
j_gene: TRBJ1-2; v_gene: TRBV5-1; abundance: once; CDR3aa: CASSPLTGLSYGYTF
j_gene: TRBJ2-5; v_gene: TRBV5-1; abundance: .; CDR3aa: CASTLQGPRETQYF